This TCR beta chain is drawn from a study of Ad26.COV2.S vaccination and SARS-CoV-2 variants. Between the trimmed V and J ends, which lost 4 bases and 0 bases, there was a span of 10 bases. This CDR3 region has 15 residues. The V gene's germline CDR1 is MNHEY and CDR2 SVGAGI. Treatment described: around 19 received Ad26.COV2.S at low or high dose, single or two shots; roughly five received placebo; per-sample allocation not given. Samples analyzed were those drawn on day 63 after the first vaccine or placebo injection. Vaccination employed an Ad26 vector expressing the Wuhan-strain SARS-CoV-2 spike. Some clones are missing from TCRdb's copy, which holds only in-frame ones; the method was immunoSEQ multiplex PCR. The top ten hold about 3% of the sample, which has around 320,000 clones, around 86% seen once.

The receptor was isolated from a person between 18 and 59 years old who received the Ad26.COV2.S COVID-19 vaccine or a placebo. The chain has TRBV6-5 and TRBJ1-5, with D maybe TRBD1 (5 bases). The specimen was peripheral blood, collected in a trial of Ad26.COV2.S vaccine versus placebo. The CDR3 DNA follows: TGTGCCAGCAGTTTGACAGTTTATAGCAATCAGCCCCAGCATTTT. Translation gives CASSLTVYSNQPQHF.